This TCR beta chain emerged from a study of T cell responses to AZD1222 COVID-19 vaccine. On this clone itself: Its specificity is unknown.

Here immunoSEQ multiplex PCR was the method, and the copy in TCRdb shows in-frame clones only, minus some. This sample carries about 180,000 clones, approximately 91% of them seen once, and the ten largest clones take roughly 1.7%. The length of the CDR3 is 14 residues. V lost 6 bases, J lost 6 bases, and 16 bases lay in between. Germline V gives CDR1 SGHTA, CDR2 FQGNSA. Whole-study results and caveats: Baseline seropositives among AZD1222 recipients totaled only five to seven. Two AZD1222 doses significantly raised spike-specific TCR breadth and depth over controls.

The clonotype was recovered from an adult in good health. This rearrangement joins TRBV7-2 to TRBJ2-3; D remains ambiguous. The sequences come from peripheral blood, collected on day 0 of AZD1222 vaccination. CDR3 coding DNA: TGTGCCAGCAGTCCCAACCGGGCCGGGGATACGCAGTATTTT. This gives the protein CASSPNRAGDTQYF. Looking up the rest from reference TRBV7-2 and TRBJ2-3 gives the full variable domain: GAGVSQSPSNKVTEKGKDVELRCDPISGHTALYWYRQSLGQGLEFLIYFQGNSAPDKSGLPSDRFSAERTGGSVSTLTIQRTQQEDSAVYLCASSPNRAGDTQYFGPGTRLTVL.